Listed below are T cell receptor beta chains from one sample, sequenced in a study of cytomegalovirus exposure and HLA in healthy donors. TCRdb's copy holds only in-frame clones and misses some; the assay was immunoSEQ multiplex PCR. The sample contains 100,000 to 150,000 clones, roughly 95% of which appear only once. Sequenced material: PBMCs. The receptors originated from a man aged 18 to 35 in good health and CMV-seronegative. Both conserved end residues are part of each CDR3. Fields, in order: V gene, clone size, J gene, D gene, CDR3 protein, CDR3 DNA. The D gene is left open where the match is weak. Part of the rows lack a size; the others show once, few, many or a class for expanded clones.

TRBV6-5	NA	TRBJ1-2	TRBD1	CASSYNTGGGYTF	TGTGCCAGCAGTTACAATACAGGGGGCGGCTACACCTTC
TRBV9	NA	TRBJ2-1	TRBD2	CASSVDLAGENEQFF	TGTGCCAGCAGCGTAGACCTAGCGGGAGAAAATGAGCAGTTCTTC
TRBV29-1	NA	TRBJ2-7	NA	CSVEDSAYEQYF	TGCAGCGTTGAAGACAGTGCCTACGAGCAGTACTTC
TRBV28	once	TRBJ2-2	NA	CASTQTGELFF	TGTGCCAGCACGCAGACCGGGGAGCTGTTTTTT
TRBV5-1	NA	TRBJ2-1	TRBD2	CASSTTGGEQFF	TGCGCCAGCAGCACGACGGGAGGTGAGCAGTTCTTC
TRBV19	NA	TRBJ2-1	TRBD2	CASSETSGRDVSSYNEQFF	TGTGCCAGTAGTGAGACTAGCGGGAGGGACGTCAGCTCCTACAATGAGCAGTTCTTC
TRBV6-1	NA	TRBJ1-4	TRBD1	CATRQGTGKLFF	TGTGCCACCAGACAGGGTACGGGAAAACTGTTTTTT
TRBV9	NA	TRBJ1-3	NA	CASSNRASGNTIYF	TGTGCCAGCAGCAACAGGGCTTCTGGAAACACCATATATTTT
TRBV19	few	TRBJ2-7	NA	CASKRSHRAYEQYF	TGTGCCAGTAAGCGCAGCCATCGGGCCTACGAGCAGTACTTC
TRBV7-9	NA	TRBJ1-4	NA	CASSFSGGEKLFF	TGTGCCAGCAGCTTTTCAGGAGGAGAAAAACTGTTTTTT
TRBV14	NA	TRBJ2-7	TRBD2	CASSLVSGSSASEQYF	TGTGCCAGCAGCCTCGTTAGCGGGAGTTCTGCGTCCGAGCAGTACTTC
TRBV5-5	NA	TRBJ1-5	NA	CASSLKQLGNQPQHF	TGTGCCAGCAGCTTGAAACAGTTGGGTAATCAGCCCCAGCATTTT
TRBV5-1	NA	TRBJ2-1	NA	CASSFSFNEQFF	TGCGCCAGCAGCTTTAGCTTCAATGAGCAGTTCTTC
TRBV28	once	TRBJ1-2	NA	CASSLSRAYGYTF	TGTGCCAGCAGTTTGTCCAGGGCCTATGGCTACACCTTC
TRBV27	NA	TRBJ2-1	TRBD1	CASSLGAGGYNEQFF	TGTGCCAGCAGTTTAGGGGCAGGGGGCTACAATGAGCAGTTCTTC
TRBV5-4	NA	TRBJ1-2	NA	CASSFPKGVGYGYTF	TGTGCCAGCAGCTTCCCTAAGGGGGTGGGGTATGGCTACACCTTC
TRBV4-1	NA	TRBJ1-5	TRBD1	CASSAGQGGDQPQHF	TGCGCCAGCAGCGCAGGACAGGGTGGGGATCAGCCCCAGCATTTT
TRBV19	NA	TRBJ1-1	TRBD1	CASSSDRGLGNTEAFF	TGTGCCAGTAGTTCGGACAGGGGGCTGGGAAACACTGAAGCTTTCTTT
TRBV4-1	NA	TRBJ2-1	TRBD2	CASSQVGSLAGGVGQFF	TGCGCCAGCAGCCAAGTAGGGTCTTTAGCGGGAGGGGTTGGGCAGTTCTTC
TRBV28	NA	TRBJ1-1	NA	CASSQLNTEAFF	TGTGCCAGCAGTCAATTGAACACTGAAGCTTTCTTT
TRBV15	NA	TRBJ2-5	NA	CATSRDPRGRRFETQYF	TGTGCCACCAGCAGAGACCCGAGAGGACGGAGGTTTGAGACCCAGTACTTC
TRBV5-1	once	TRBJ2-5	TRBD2	CASSSNPLGAGGETQYF	TGCGCCAGCAGCTCAAATCCCCTTGGGGCGGGAGGAGAGACCCAGTACTTC
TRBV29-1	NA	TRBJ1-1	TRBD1	CSADRVNTEAFF	TGCAGCGCGGACAGGGTGAACACTGAAGCTTTCTTT
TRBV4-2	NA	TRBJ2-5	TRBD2	CASSQVGLAEETQYF	TGTGCCAGCAGCCAAGTCGGACTAGCGGAAGAGACCCAGTACTTC
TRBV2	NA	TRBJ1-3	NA	CASSEGLSTSGNTIYF	TGTGCCAGCAGTGAGGGACTATCGACCTCTGGAAACACCATATATTTT
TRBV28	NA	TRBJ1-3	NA	CATTDPGGNTIYF	TGTGCCACCACGGATCCAGGTGGAAACACCATATATTTT
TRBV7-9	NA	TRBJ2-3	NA	CASRYEAESTDTQYF	TGTGCCAGCAGATACGAGGCGGAAAGCACAGATACGCAGTATTTT
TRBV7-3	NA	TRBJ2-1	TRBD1	CASSPETGGRDYNEQFF	TGTGCCAGCAGCCCCGAAACAGGGGGCCGGGACTACAATGAGCAGTTCTTC
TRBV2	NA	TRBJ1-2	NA	CASSGQGGQWRYGYTF	TGTGCCAGCAGTGGGCAGGGCGGCCAGTGGCGTTATGGCTACACCTTC
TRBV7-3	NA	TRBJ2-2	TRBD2	CASSLAGVAGELFF	TGTGCCAGCAGCTTAGCGGGGGTGGCCGGGGAGCTGTTTTTT
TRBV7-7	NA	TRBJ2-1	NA	CASSLELGWNNEQFF	TGTGCCAGCAGCTTAGAATTGGGCTGGAACAATGAGCAGTTCTTC
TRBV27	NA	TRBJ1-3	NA	CASSLKPRNRGISGNTIYF	TGTGCCAGCAGTTTAAAGCCTCGAAACCGGGGTATCTCTGGAAACACCATATATTTT
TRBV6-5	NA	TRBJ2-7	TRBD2	CASRSGAYEQYF	TGTGCCAGCAGGAGCGGGGCCTACGAGCAGTACTTC
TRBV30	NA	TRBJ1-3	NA	CAWRGGSPGNTIYF	TGTGCCTGGAGGGGGGGGTCGCCGGGAAACACCATATATTTT
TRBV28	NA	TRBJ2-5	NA	CASSLGLSGGGQETQYF	TGTGCCAGCAGTTTAGGATTATCAGGGGGAGGCCAAGAGACCCAGTACTTC
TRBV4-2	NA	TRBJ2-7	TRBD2	CASSQAASGSYEQYF	TGTGCCAGCAGCCAAGCGGCTAGCGGCTCCTACGAGCAGTACTTC
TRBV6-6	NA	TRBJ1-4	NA	CASSYSNEKLFF	TGTGCCAGCAGTTATAGTAATGAAAAACTGTTTTTT
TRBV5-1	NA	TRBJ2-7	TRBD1	CASSLDRGTGDEQYF	TGCGCCAGCAGCTTGGACAGGGGAACAGGGGACGAGCAGTACTTC
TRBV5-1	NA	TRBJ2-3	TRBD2	CASSPTSGRDTQYF	TGCGCCAGCAGCCCGACTAGCGGGAGAGATACGCAGTATTTT